The following is a TCR beta chain sequence with its context. Which antigen it targets is not known. Per-nucleotide qualities are absent, and no much larger clonotype sits a single base away. This sample stems from a study of Ad26.COV2.S vaccination and SARS-CoV-2 variants (TCRdb year 2021). Concerning the study at large: Vaccine-arm donors were drawn from COV1001, a multicentre, randomized, double-blind, placebo-controlled phase I-IIa trial of Ad26.COV2.S in healthy adults. Sequencing of the TCRbeta repertoire served to evaluate the specificity and breadth of SARS-CoV-2-reactive T cell receptors following Ad26.COV2.S vaccination. Trial participants were randomized into five groups of five, in which low-dose or high-dose Ad26.COV2.S was given once or twice, or placebo was given on both occasions. Ad26.COV2.S was administered intramuscularly at a dose of 5x10^10 or 1x10^11 viral particles, either as one shot or as two shots given 56 days apart. The TCR-sequenced set comprised approximately 32 samples: some 20 Ad26.COV2.S vaccine recipients, 5 placebo recipients and 8 SARS-CoV-2 convalescent individuals. Throughout the experiments and outcome assessment, investigators stayed blinded to trial group allocation.

The germline V gene encodes CDR1 GTSNPN and CDR2 SVGIG (reference sequence). Reading from cysteine to phenylalanine, the CDR3 counts 13 amino acids. Just the 39-base CDR3 DNA is kept, in frame starting at base 1. According to the study, the label for this sample's treatment or condition signals: roughly 19 received Ad26.COV2.S at low or high dose, single or two shots; five or six received placebo; per-sample allocation not given. Repertoires of vaccine and placebo recipients were sequenced from samples collected on day 63 after the first injection. Cohort 1b enrolled about two dozen adults aged 18-55 years at a single site in Boston, USA, between 29 July and 7 August 2020. Ad26.COV2.S consisted of a replication-incompetent adenovirus type 26 vector by which a prefusion-stabilized SARS-CoV-2 spike protein from the original Wuhan strain was expressed. The investigation overall reported the following: The authors noted that total T cell responses may have been underestimated by the TCR breadth and depth analyses. After vaccination, substantial breadth of spike-specific CD8+ and CD4+ T cell responses was reported. Spike-specific TCR breadth was higher in Ad26.COV2.S recipients than in placebo recipients (P = 0.0014). Comparable non-spike TCR breadth was observed between vaccine and placebo recipients, consistent with only spike being contained in the vaccine. The study was not powered for comparison of responses between vaccine doses or regimens.

TCRbeta CDR3 regions were sequenced with the immunoSEQ Assay. After extraction, genomic DNA underwent amplification by bias-controlled multiplex PCR, followed by high-throughput sequencing. Concerning the study's data processing: To quantify the absolute abundance of each unique TCRbeta CDR3 region, sequences were collapsed and filtered. T cell fraction was estimated by normalizing TCRbeta template counts to usable DNA, which was measured by amplifying reference genes present in all nucleated cells. Repertoire TCRs were annotated as SARS-CoV-2-specific when V gene, CDR3 amino acid sequence and J gene were exactly matched to a known reactive TCR set. The reference SARS-CoV-2 TCR set came from MIRA and was filtered for enrichment in COVID-19-positive ImmuneCODE repertoires, removing public or cross-reactive TCRs. Based on the MIRA antigens, annotated TCRs were further analysed at the level of specific ORF or position within ORF. Breadth was defined as annotated unique rearrangements over total unique productive rearrangements; depth was the summed frequency of those rearrangements. Two-sided Wilcoxon rank-sum tests were applied when comparing TCR breadth between groups. TCRdb mirrors the immuneACCESS table, restricted to in-frame sequences. Some clones are absent from its copies; in checked studies, under half trace to an unresolved V gene, and the reason for the others is unknown. For V, J and clone size, that table is used; D and trimming come from the DNA. The sample table shows around 240,000 clones, and 88% are seen once. Roughly 10% of the sample lies in the top ten.

The rearranged chain carries TRBV30 and TRBJ2-7; TRBD2 aligns with 13 central bases. The sequence was collected from a person aged 18-65 years who received the Ad26.COV2.S COVID-19 vaccine or a placebo. Sequencing used peripheral blood, obtained in a trial of Ad26.COV2.S vaccine versus placebo. The DNA sequence reads TGTGCGTGGGCGACTAGCGGGAGGCGCGAGCAGTACTTC. It translates to CAWATSGRREQYF.